A selection of T cell receptor beta chains follows, all from one sample in a study of T cell responses to AZD1222 COVID-19 vaccine. TCRdb's table, derived via immunoSEQ multiplex PCR, lists solely in-frame clones and lacks some. This table has some 190,000 clones, about 90% appearing once. This specimen consisted of peripheral blood, obtained 28 days after the second AZD1222 dose. Receptors originate from an adult who received the AZD1222 COVID-19 vaccine. CDR3s include the opening cysteine and the closing phenylalanine or tryptophan. D genes are given only for firm matches. Rows may omit the clone size; those that give it use once, few, many or a size class.

V gene	J gene	CDR3 length	D gene	clone size	CDR3 DNA	CDR3 protein
TRBV18	TRBJ1-6	16	.	.	TGTGCCAGCTCACCACCGCAGGGCTCCTATAATTCACCCCTCCACTTT	CASSPPQGSYNSPLHF
TRBV9	TRBJ1-6	18	.	.	TGTGCCAGCAGCGATCCCCCCGGGATCGGGCTCGGGGATTCACCCCTCCACTTT	CASSDPPGIGLGDSPLHF
TRBV4-1	TRBJ1-5	17	.	.	TGCGCCAGCAGCCAAACCCGGGCCAGAAATAGCAATCAGCCCCAGCATTTT	CASSQTRARNSNQPQHF
TRBV19	TRBJ1-4	15	TRBD1	once	TGTGCCAGTAGTACCCAGGGGGCTGCTAATGAAAAACTGTTTTTT	CASSTQGAANEKLFF
TRBV19	TRBJ1-4	15	.	.	TGTGCCAGTAGTCCAAAAGAATCGTGGGATGAAAAACTGTTTTTT	CASSPKESWDEKLFF
TRBV18	TRBJ2-1	13	.	.	TGTGCCAGCTCACCACCGGGGGACAATGAGCAGTTCTTC	CASSPPGDNEQFF
TRBV5-1	TRBJ2-7	13	TRBD1	once	TGCGCCAGCAGCTTGGACAGGGGGTACGAGCAGTACTTC	CASSLDRGYEQYF
TRBV11-3	TRBJ2-1	15	.	.	TGTGCCAGCAGCCCTGACGGGGGCGCTTACAATGAGCAGTTCTTC	CASSPDGGAYNEQFF
TRBV21-1	TRBJ1-1	14	.	.	TGTGCCAGCAGCACAGGACACTTGAACACTGAAGCTTTCTTT	CASSTGHLNTEAFF
TRBV4-1	TRBJ1-4	17	.	once	TGCGCCAGCAGCCCCGGTGAGAGTGGGGGCCGGAATGAAAAACTGTTTTTT	CASSPGESGGRNEKLFF
TRBV4-1	TRBJ1-5	13	.	.	TGCGCCAGCAGCCAAGATCCCTATCAGCCCCAGCATTTT	CASSQDPYQPQHF
TRBV10-1	TRBJ2-2	13	.	.	TGCGCCAGCAGTGAGTCAGGGACCGGGGAGCTGTTTTTT	CASSESGTGELFF
TRBV5-1	TRBJ2-5	17	TRBD2	.	TGCGCCAGCAGCACCCAGGGCAGCGGGGTATCCCAAGAGACCCAGTACTTC	CASSTQGSGVSQETQYF
TRBV11-2	TRBJ1-2	15	TRBD1	.	TGTGCCAGCCGCCCCTCAGGGGGAAGAACTTATGGCTACACCTTC	CASRPSGGRTYGYTF